The source of this T cell receptor (beta chain) is a study of long-term antiretroviral therapy in people with HIV. Germline assignment: CDR1 MNHNS and CDR2 SASEGT. Trimming removed 1 base from V and 7 bases from J, with 22 bases in between. CDR3 size: 18 residues. The assay used was immunoSEQ (version v3.0), run at survey level. Data came from immunoSEQ multiplex PCR; TCRdb stores just in-frame clones and leaves some out. The sample contains around 17,000 clones, approximately 95% of which appear only once. This TCR was recovered from a man aged 30 to 45 with HIV. The chain links TRBV6-1 to TRBJ1-4, with no clear D. The source was unsorted PBMCs, collected around 10 years after starting antiretroviral therapy. The CDR3: CASSEEDRGIGIREKLFF. In nucleotides, the CDR3 is TGTGCCAGCAGTGAAGAAGATAGAGGGATTGGTATACGTGAAAAACTGTTTTTT.